The sequence of this TCR beta chain was determined in a study of blood T cells in healthy people across ages. Extractions gave at least 6 micrograms of total RNA per sample. As regards this clonotype: As yet, its antigen is unknown.

Study-wide results and limits: A strong correlation between TCR beta diversity and naive T cell percentage was seen.

The second PCR ran roughly 6 to 11 cycles with a sample-barcoded 5' primer and J-beta primers. TCRdb called the 5' RACE reads again in MiXCR, with one record for every CDR3 protein. The table lists some 1 million distinct CDR3 sequences, 45% of them singletons. Trimming took off 6 bases at V and 2 bases at J, with 14 bases between the two ends. CDR3 length equals 13 residues. Germline V gives CDR1 DFQATT, CDR2 SNEGSKA (reference sequence). Sequencing was carried out using blood. This chain connects TRBV20-1 to TRBJ2-7; a possible D gene is TRBD2 (6 bases). This sequence was found in a woman between 55 and 75 years old in good health. DNA for the CDR3: TGCAGTGCGCGGGGCCAAAACCCCTACGAGCAGTACTTC. Encoded protein: CSARGQNPYEQYF.